This T cell receptor (beta chain) was obtained from a study of identical twins. Study results and limitations: Invariant MAIT and iNKT cells are populations that could partly confound zero-insertion analyses.

Using its own MiXCR run on the 5' RACE reads, TCRdb lists one record per CDR3 protein. The data contain nearly 650,000 distinct CDR3 sequences, 7.1% of them singletons. Germline assignment: CDR1 DFQATT and CDR2 SNEGSKA (reference sequence). The V and J ends lost 0 bases and 4 bases, in that order; junction bases with no gene match: 4. The CDR3 sequence is 17 residues long. This clonotype was observed many times. Its target is unknown. The data were also submitted as part of a second study, on yellow fever vaccine responses in identical twins. Per that paper: Twins showed a vaccine T cell response that reportedly seemed partly convergent, partly personalized.

The sample was PBMCs. This receptor was obtained from a woman between 18 and 29 years old in good health. The J gene is TRBJ2-3, the V gene TRBV20-1; 16 positions match TRBD2. DNA of the CDR3: TGCAGTGCTAGAGAGGGACTAGCGGGAGGGCCGGCAGATACGCAGTATTTT. As protein: CSAREGLAGGPADTQYF.